This entry concerns a single T cell receptor beta chain. Caucasian individuals from Russia who were healthy and aged about 6 to 95 acted as donors. Total RNA amounts of at least 6 micrograms were extracted per sample. These data are taken from a study of blood T cells in healthy people across ages. Together with a sample-barcoded 5' primer, a J-beta primer mix was included in a second PCR lasting 7 to 11 cycles. One entry per CDR3 protein results from TCRdb running MiXCR on the 5' RACE reads. The sample includes hundreds of thousands of distinct CDR3 sequences, around 30% of them seen just once. Germline V lookup: CDR1 SGHTA, CDR2 FQGNSA. The CDR3 length is 14 residues.

Sequences were obtained from blood. The clonotype was recovered from a woman older than 75 in good health. The chain employs TRBV7-2 and TRBJ2-1, with unresolved D. The J call may be mistaken, given a closer DNA end match to TRBJ2-7. The CDR3 bases are TGTGCCAGCAGCCCCGCCAGGTTGAACAATGAGCAGTACTTC. Residues: CASSPARLNNEQYF.